Listed below are T cell receptor beta chains from one sample, sequenced in a study of T-cell reconstitution after alpha-beta-depleted transplantation in children. TCRdb itself ran the PCR reads through MiXCR, one entry per CDR3 protein. The repertoire holds about 580,000 distinct CDR3 sequences, approximately 22% seen once, with roughly an eighth in the top ten. Material: PBMCs, mostly from graft donor cells, obtained 360 days after TCRalphabeta/CD19-depleted stem cell transplant. Source of these receptors: a boy younger than two who had a stem cell transplant for acute myeloid leukemia, so the T cells may come from the graft donor. Both conserved end residues are part of each CDR3. The D gene is left open where the match is weak. Size values are once, few and many counts, or a class for expanded clones, and some rows have none.

TRBD1	TRBJ1-2	many	TRBV29-1	TGCAGCGTCGAAGACCCGGGACAGCCTAACTATGGCTACACCTTC	CSVEDPGQPNYGYTF
NA	TRBJ2-7	NA	TRBV6-5	TGTGCCAGCAGTTACAAGCTTAGCTCCTACGAGCAGTACTTC	CASSYKLSSYEQYF
NA	TRBJ2-2	many	TRBV20-1	TGCAGTGCCCCAAACGGGGTTCCCGGGGAGCTGTTTTTT	CSAPNGVPGELFF
NA	TRBJ2-5	NA	TRBV9	TGTGCCAGCAGCGTAGTAGGTGGAGCCTCCAGTGAGACCCAGTACTTC	CASSVVGGASSETQYF
NA	TRBJ2-7	NA	TRBV5-1	TGCGCCAGCAGCTTGGGTTCGCCCTCATTCTCCTACGAGCAGTACTTC	CASSLGSPSFSYEQYF
NA	TRBJ1-3	many	TRBV12-3/TRBV12-4	TGTGCCAGCAGTTTCGGGGCTGGAAACACCATATATTTT	CASSFGAGNTIYF
NA	TRBJ2-2	NA	TRBV7-8	TGTGCCAGCAGCTTAGAGTCGGGACTGATGGCCGGGGAGCTGTTTTTT	CASSLESGLMAGELFF
TRBD1	TRBJ2-7	NA	TRBV5-5	TGTGCCAGCACCTATACGGACAGGGCCTACGAGCAGTACTTC	CASTYTDRAYEQYF
NA	TRBJ2-7	few	TRBV29-1	TGCAGCGTTGAAGTTAGGGACTTAAACACCTACGAGCAGTACTTC	CSVEVRDLNTYEQYF
TRBD1	TRBJ2-7	NA	TRBV6-2/TRBV6-3	TGTGCCAGCTTGGGACAGGGGGGGTACGAGCAGTACTTC	CASLGQGGYEQYF